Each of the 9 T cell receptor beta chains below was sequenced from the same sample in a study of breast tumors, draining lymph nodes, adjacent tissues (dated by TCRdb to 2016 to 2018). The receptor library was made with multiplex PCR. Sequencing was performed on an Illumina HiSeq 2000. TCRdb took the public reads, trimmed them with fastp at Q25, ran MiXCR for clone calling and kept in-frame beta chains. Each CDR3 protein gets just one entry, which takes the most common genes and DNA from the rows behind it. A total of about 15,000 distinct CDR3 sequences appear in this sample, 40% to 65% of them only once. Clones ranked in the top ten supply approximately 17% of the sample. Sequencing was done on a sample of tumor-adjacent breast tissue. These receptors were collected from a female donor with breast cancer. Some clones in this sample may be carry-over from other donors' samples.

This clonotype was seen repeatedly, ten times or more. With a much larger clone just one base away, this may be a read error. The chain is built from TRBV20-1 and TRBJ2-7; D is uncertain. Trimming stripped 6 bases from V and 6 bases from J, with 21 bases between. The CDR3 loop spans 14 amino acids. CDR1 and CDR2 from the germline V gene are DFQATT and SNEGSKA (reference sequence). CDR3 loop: CSAQSADGYSEQYF. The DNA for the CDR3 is TGCAGTGCCCAATCGGCGGACGGATACTCCGAGCAGTACTTC.

The CDR3 nucleotides read TGTGCCAGCAGCTCGGAGGGGGCCCCCCCAGTCCATGAGCAGTTCTTC. It yields the protein CASSSEGAPPVHEQFF. The chain recombines TRBV5-4 with TRBJ2-1, with D maybe TRBD1 (7 bases). The CDR3 spans 16 residues. Per the germline V gene, CDR1 is SGHNT and CDR2 is YYREEE (reference sequence). V gave up 3 bases and J gave up 8 bases, with 21 bases separating them.

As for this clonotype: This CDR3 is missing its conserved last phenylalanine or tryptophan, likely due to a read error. The CDR3 protein is CASSLIGTEETQYL. DNA for the CDR3: TGTGCCAGCAGCTTGATCGGGACCGAAGAGACCCAGTACCTC. The chain carries TRBV7-9 and TRBJ2-5, with D perhaps being TRBD1 or TRBD2 (5 bases each). V lost 3 bases and J 3 bases, leaving 11 bases between the germline ends. The germline V gene encodes CDR1 SEHNR and CDR2 FQNEAQ (reference sequence). CDR3 size: 14 residues.

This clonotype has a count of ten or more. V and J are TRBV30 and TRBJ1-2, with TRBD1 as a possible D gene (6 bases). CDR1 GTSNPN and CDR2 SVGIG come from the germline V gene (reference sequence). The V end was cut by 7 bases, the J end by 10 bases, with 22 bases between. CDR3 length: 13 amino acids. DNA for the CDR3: TGTGCCTATAGTCCGGGACAAGGAAGACCCTACACCTTC. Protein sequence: CAYSPGQGRPYTF.

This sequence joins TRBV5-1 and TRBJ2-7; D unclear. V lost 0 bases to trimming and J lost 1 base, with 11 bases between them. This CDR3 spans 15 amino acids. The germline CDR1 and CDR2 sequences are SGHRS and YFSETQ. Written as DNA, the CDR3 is TGCGCCAGCAGCTTGGAACCCGGTCAGTCCTACGAGCAGTACTTC. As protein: CASSLEPGQSYEQYF. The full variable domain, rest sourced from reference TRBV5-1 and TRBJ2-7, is KAGVTQTPRYLIKTRGQQVTLSCSPISGHRSVSWYQQTPGQGLQFLFEYFSETQRNKGNFPGRFSGRQFSNSRSEMNVSTLELGDSALYLCASSLEPGQSYEQYFGPGTRLTVT.

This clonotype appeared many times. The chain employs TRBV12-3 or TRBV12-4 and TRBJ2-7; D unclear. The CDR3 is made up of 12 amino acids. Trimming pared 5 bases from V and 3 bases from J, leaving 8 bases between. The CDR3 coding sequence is TGTGCCAGCAGTCGGACGGGCTACGAGCAGTACTTC. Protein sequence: CASSRTGYEQYF.

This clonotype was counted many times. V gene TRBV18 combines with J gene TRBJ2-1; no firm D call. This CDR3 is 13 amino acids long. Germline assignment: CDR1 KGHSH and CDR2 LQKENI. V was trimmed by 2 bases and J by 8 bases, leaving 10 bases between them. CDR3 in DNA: TGTGCCAGCTCACCAAATCGCGGCGATGAGCAGTTCTTC. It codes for CASSPNRGDEQFF.

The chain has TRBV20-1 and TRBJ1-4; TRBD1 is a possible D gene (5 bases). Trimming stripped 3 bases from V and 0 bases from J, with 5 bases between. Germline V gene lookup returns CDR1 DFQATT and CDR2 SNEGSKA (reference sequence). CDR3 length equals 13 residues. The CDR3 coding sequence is TGCAGTGCTAGCAGGGCAACTAATGAAAAACTGTTTTTT. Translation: CSASRATNEKLFF.

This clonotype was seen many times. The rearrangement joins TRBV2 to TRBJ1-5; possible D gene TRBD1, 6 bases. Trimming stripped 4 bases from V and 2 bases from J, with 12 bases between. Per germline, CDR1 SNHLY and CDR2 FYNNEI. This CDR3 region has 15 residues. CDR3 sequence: CASSGPGGGNQPQHF. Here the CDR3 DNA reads TGTGCCAGCAGTGGCCCGGGGGGCGGCAATCAGCCCCAGCATTTT.